The 29 T cell receptor beta chains below all came from one sample that was sequenced in a study of T cell responses to AZD1222 COVID-19 vaccine. Sequencing used immunoSEQ multiplex PCR; TCRdb keeps in-frame clones, though not all of them. The sample contains roughly 140,000 clones, about 89% of which appear only once. Sequencing was performed on peripheral blood, taken 28 days after the second AZD1222 dose. All receptors come from an adult who received the AZD1222 COVID-19 vaccine.

The V gene is TRBV6-5, the J gene TRBJ1-5; D is uncertain. Trimming removed 7 bases at V and 1 base at J, with 14 bases between. Germline V gives CDR1 MNHEY, CDR2 SVGAGI. This CDR3 has 15 amino acids. CDR3 amino acids: CASMANLGSNQPQHF. The CDR3 bases are TGTGCCAGCATGGCGAACCTTGGAAGCAATCAGCCCCAGCATTTT.

The rearrangement joins TRBV5-4 to TRBJ2-1; 10 nucleotides agree with TRBD2. V gave up 5 bases and J gave up 7 bases; unmatched junction bases: 15. From germline, CDR1 is SGHNT and CDR2 YYREEE (reference sequence). This CDR3 comprises 17 residues. DNA for the CDR3: TGTGCCAGCAGTGACCCCCTAAGCGGGAGGGCCGATAATGAGCAGTTCTTC. Its translation: CASSDPLSGRADNEQFF.

The V call is TRBV6-6, the J call TRBJ1-3; D possibly corresponds to TRBD1 (6 bases). This CDR3 is built from 18 residues. V was cut by 5 bases and J by 0 bases, with 20 bases left in between. Per germline, CDR1 MNHNY and CDR2 SVGAGI (reference sequence). The DNA for the CDR3 is TGTGCCAGCAGTCAAACCGGCGTGACAGGCCTCTCTGGAAACACCATATATTTT. Its translation: CASSQTGVTGLSGNTIYF.

The genes are TRBV28 and TRBJ1-1; TRBD1 matches at 7 bases. Germline CDR1 is MDHEN and CDR2 is SYDVKM. The V and J ends lost 5 bases and 1 base, in that order; junction bases with no gene match: 7. The CDR3 length is 15 residues. As DNA, the CDR3 is TGTGCCAGCAGTCCCCTGACAGGGAGGAACACTGAAGCTTTCTTT. This gives the protein CASSPLTGRNTEAFF.

This clone has a handful of counts. J is TRBJ1-5 and V is TRBV6-2 or TRBV6-3; D remains unclear. Between the trimmed V and J ends, which lost 2 bases and 2 bases, there was a span of 13 bases. CDR3 size: 16 residues. Per the germline V gene, CDR1 is MNHEY and CDR2 is SVGEGT. CDR3 nucleotides: TGTGCCAGCAGTTACAGTCCGGGAGTAGGCAATCAGCCCCAGCATTTT. Translated: CASSYSPGVGNQPQHF.

The chain combines TRBV2 with TRBJ2-1; 8 positions agree with TRBD1. This CDR3 comprises 16 residues. The germline V gene has CDR1 SNHLY and CDR2 FYNNEI. Germline trimming cut 7 bases from V and 3 bases from J; bases unmatched to any gene: 11. The CDR3 DNA is TGTGCCAGCACCCCCTCGAGGACAGGGTACTACAATGAGCAGTTCTTC. Its translation is CASTPSRTGYYNEQFF.

V usage is TRBV2 and J usage is TRBJ1-4; TRBD1 aligns across 9 bases. The germline V gene has CDR1 SNHLY and CDR2 FYNNEI. This CDR3 region has 14 residues. V lost 6 bases, J lost 6 bases, and 5 bases stayed unmatched. In DNA, the CDR3 is TGTGCCAGCAGACCCGGGACAGGGTATGAAAAACTGTTTTTT. This translates into CASRPGTGYEKLFF.

This chain connects TRBV29-1 to TRBJ1-1, with D tentatively TRBD1 (5 bases). Germline V gene sequence: CDR1 SQVTM, CDR2 ANQGSEA. V lost 4 bases and J 1 base, leaving 10 bases between the germline ends. The CDR3 length is 13 residues. In DNA, the CDR3 is TGCAGCGTTGCCCGACAGCAGAACACTGAAGCTTTCTTT. This gives the protein CSVARQQNTEAFF.

V usage is TRBV19 and J usage is TRBJ1-2; 7 bases fit TRBD1. Germline V CDR1 and CDR2: LNHDA, SQIVND (reference sequence). The J segment lost 8 bases and the V segment lost 4 bases, leaving 7 bases of the junction unmatched. The CDR3 is made up of 13 amino acids. CDR3 nucleotide sequence: TGTGCCAGTAGTACCCAAAACAGGGGAGGCTACACCTTC. Amino acid sequence: CASSTQNRGGYTF. Full variable domain (outside the CDR3, taken from reference TRBV19 and TRBJ1-2): DGGITQSPKYLFRKEGQNVTLSCEQNLNHDAMYWYRQDPGQGLRLIYYSQIVNDFQKGDIAEGYSVSREKKESFPLTVTSAQKNPTAFYLCASSTQNRGGYTFGSGTRLTVV.

V gene TRBV27 combines with J gene TRBJ2-7; TRBD1 or TRBD2 may be the D gene (5 bases each). CDR3 length: 13 residues. Per the germline V gene, CDR1 is MNHEY and CDR2 is SMNVEV (reference sequence). V gave up 6 bases and J gave up 6 bases, with 15 bases separating them. The CDR3: CASSLQVGTEQYF. CDR3 nucleotide sequence: TGTGCCAGCAGCCTACAGGTTGGGACCGAGCAGTACTTC.

The chain couples TRBV24-1 to TRBJ2-7; TRBD2 matches 8 bases. The CDR3 contains 16 residues. The germline V gene encodes CDR1 KGHDR and CDR2 SFDVKD. The V gene end was trimmed by 1 base and the J gene end by 1 base; junction bases not matched to a gene: 5. The CDR3 loop is CATSDLTTSGSYEQYF. The CDR3, as DNA: TGTGCCACCAGTGATTTAACCACTAGCGGTTCCTACGAGCAGTACTTC.

The rearrangement uses TRBV6-5 and TRBJ1-5, with D possibly being TRBD1 (5 bases). The CDR3 runs to 13 residues. Trimming removed 6 bases at V and 2 bases at J, with 8 bases between. Germline CDR1 is MNHEY and CDR2 is SVGAGI. For the CDR3, the DNA is TGTGCCAGCAGGCCCAGGGGCAATCAGCCCCAGCATTTT. It codes for CASRPRGNQPQHF.

This clone was seen repeatedly, ten times or more. This sequence joins TRBV2 and TRBJ2-7; D may be TRBD2 (6 bases). CDR3 length: 11 residues. The V gene lost 3 bases and the J gene lost 6 bases, with 6 bases spanning the gap. Germline V gene lookup returns CDR1 SNHLY and CDR2 FYNNEI. The DNA of the CDR3 is TGTGCCAGCAGTGAGGGGGGCGAGCAGTACTTC. Translation: CASSEGGEQYF.

V gene TRBV9 combines with J gene TRBJ1-1; D is possibly TRBD1 (6 bases). The CDR3 spans 15 residues. The V end lost 0 bases, the J end lost 3 bases, and 12 bases lay between the germline ends. From germline, CDR1 is SGDLS and CDR2 YYNGEE. In nucleotides, the CDR3 is TGTGCCAGCAGCGTAGGGCAGGGGTTTGACACTGAAGCTTTCTTT. Protein sequence: CASSVGQGFDTEAFF. The full variable domain, rest sourced from reference TRBV9 and TRBJ1-1, is DSGVTQTPKHLITATGQRVTLRCSPRSGDLSVYWYQQSLDQGLQFLIQYYNGEERAKGNILERFSAQQFPDLHSELNLSSLELGDSALYFCASSVGQGFDTEAFFGQGTRLTVV.

The chain has TRBV6-5 and TRBJ1-2; D unresolved. CDR3 length: 12 residues. Germline CDR1 and CDR2: MNHEY and SVGAGI. V was clipped by 4 bases and J by 4 bases, with 7 bases between them. The CDR3 coding sequence is TGTGCCAGCAGTTCCAATCTCTATGGCTACACCTTC. It is translated as CASSSNLYGYTF.

V and J are TRBV6-2 or TRBV6-3 and TRBJ1-4; D is undetermined. The CDR3 length is 12 residues. CDR1 MNHEY and CDR2 SVGEGT come from the germline V gene. The V end lost 0 bases, the J end lost 13 bases, and 9 bases lay between the germline ends. For the CDR3, the DNA is TGTGCCAGCAGTTACTCGCACGTGGGACTGTTTTTT. Protein sequence: CASSYSHVGLFF.

The chain is built from TRBV29-1 and TRBJ2-3; 7 bases map to TRBD2. V shed 1 base and J 6 bases; nucleotides not matched to a gene: 4. The CDR3 contains 13 residues. Germline CDR1 reads SQVTM; CDR2 reads ANQGSEA. The CDR3 nucleotides read TGCAGCGTTGAAGGGCTAGCGGCCGATACGCAGTATTTT. This encodes CSVEGLAADTQYF.

The V call is TRBV6-1, the J call TRBJ1-5; D perhaps matches TRBD1 (6 bases). The CDR3 runs 15 residues. Looked up from germline, CDR1 is MNHNS and CDR2 is SASEGT. With 2 bases removed from V and 3 bases from J, the gap between germline ends came to 11 bases. DNA for the CDR3: TGTGCCAGCAGTGAAAGCCAGGGGTACAATCAGCCCCAGCATTTT. The encoded protein is CASSESQGYNQPQHF.

V usage is TRBV7-8 and J usage is TRBJ2-7; D gene unclear. CDR1 SGHVS and CDR2 FQNEAQ come from the germline V gene. This CDR3 has 14 residues. Trimming cost V 0 bases and J 0 bases, with 6 bases left between them. The chain's CDR3 is CASSLAQTSYEQYF. The CDR3 coding sequence is TGTGCCAGCAGCTTAGCCCAGACCTCCTACGAGCAGTACTTC.

In nucleotides, the CDR3 is TGTGCCACCAGCAGAGGACAGGGTTCCGCGGCTGAAGCTTTCTTT. It encodes CATSRGQGSAAEAFF. The rearrangement links TRBV15 to TRBJ1-1, with 7 bases matching TRBD1. Germline CDR1 is LNHNV and CDR2 is YYDKDF (reference sequence). The CDR3 runs to 15 residues. The V segment lost 1 base and the J segment 6 bases; nucleotides outside the gene matches: 8.

In DNA form, the CDR3 reads TGTGCCAGCATTAGCGGGAGGGCCACCGGGGAGCTGTTTTTT. It translates to CASISGRATGELFF. This chain uses TRBV3-1 (or the pseudogene TRBV3-2) with TRBJ2-2; TRBD2 matches at 11 bases. V shed 7 bases and J 4 bases; nucleotides not matched to a gene: 2. Germline lookup yields CDR1 LGHDT and CDR2 YNNKEL (reference sequence). The CDR3 extends over 14 amino acids.

This chain joins TRBV16 and TRBJ1-2; unclear D gene. V was shortened by 1 base and J by 7 bases, with 4 bases between the two germline ends. CDR3 size: 11 residues. Germline CDR1 is KGHSY and CDR2 is FQNENV. This CDR3 is CASSQWGGYTF. CDR3 sequence (DNA): TGTGCCAGCAGCCAATGGGGTGGCTACACCTTC.

The J gene is TRBJ2-2, the V gene TRBV6-6; TRBD2 matches 11 bases. This CDR3 is built from 16 residues. Germline CDR1 is MNHNY and CDR2 is SVGAGI (reference sequence). J gave up 5 bases and V 7 bases, and 9 bases lay outside the gene matches. The CDR3 reads CASITSGSQRTGELFF. The CDR3 coding sequence is TGTGCCAGCATAACTAGCGGGAGCCAGAGAACCGGGGAGCTGTTTTTT.

The chain combines TRBV25-1 with TRBJ1-2; no definite D call. V lost 3 bases and J 8 bases, leaving 7 bases between the germline ends. The CDR3 is 11 amino acids. Germline lookup yields CDR1 MGHDK and CDR2 SYGVNS. CDR3 bases: TGTGCCAGCAGTGATTTGGGCGGCTACACCTTC. Translated: CASSDLGGYTF.

The chain couples TRBV5-1 to TRBJ1-4; D may be TRBD1 (6 bases). The germline V and J ends were trimmed by 0 bases and 2 bases, with 8 bases remaining between them. The CDR3 has 15 amino acids. Germline V gene sequence: CDR1 SGHRS, CDR2 YFSETQ. CDR3 in DNA: TGCGCCAGCAGCTTGGAAGGGGGTACTAATGAAAAACTGTTTTTT. Translation: CASSLEGGTNEKLFF.

The chain recombines TRBV5-1 with TRBJ2-5; D is possibly TRBD1 (5 bases). The germline V gene encodes CDR1 SGHRS and CDR2 YFSETQ. The CDR3 spans 14 residues. V lost 1 base and J 2 bases, leaving 9 bases between the germline ends. The CDR3 reads CASSLRQTQETQYF. The CDR3 DNA is TGCGCCAGCAGCTTGAGACAGACGCAAGAGACCCAGTACTTC.

This sequence joins TRBV7-9 and TRBJ1-4, with D possibly TRBD1 on 5 matching bases. CDR3 length equals 15 residues. The germline V gene encodes CDR1 SEHNR and CDR2 FQNEAQ (reference sequence). With 0 bases removed from V and 5 bases from J, the gap between germline ends came to 10 bases. The CDR3 DNA reads as TGTGCCAGCAGCTTAGCTCGGGGACCAAATGAAAAACTGTTTTTT. Protein: CASSLARGPNEKLFF.

The chain uses TRBV27 and TRBJ1-6; tentatively, D is TRBD1 (5 bases). V lost 6 bases to trimming and J lost 14 bases, with 17 bases between them. This CDR3 spans 13 amino acids. Germline loops: CDR1 MNHEY, CDR2 SMNVEV (reference sequence). CDR3 in amino acids: CASSQPTARTLHF. The CDR3 DNA sequence: TGTGCCAGCAGCCAACCGACAGCCCGAACCCTCCACTTT.

This clone was recorded once. The V call is TRBV11-2, the J call TRBJ2-5; D remains unclear. The CDR3 is 13 residues long. Germline-derived CDR1 and CDR2 are SGHAT and FQNNGV. V was shortened by 1 base and J by 4 bases, with 7 bases between the two germline ends. CDR3 DNA: TGTGCCAGCAGCTTAGGAATTAGAGAGACCCAGTACTTC. It encodes CASSLGIRETQYF. The entire variable domain, with the rest obtained from reference TRBV11-2 and TRBJ2-5, is as follows: EAGVAQSPRYKIIEKRQSVAFWCNPISGHATLYWYQQILGQGPKLLIQFQNNGVVDDSQLPKDRFSAERLKGVDSTLKIQPAKLEDSAVYLCASSLGIRETQYFGPGTRLLVL.